This T cell receptor beta chain was identified during a study of shared clonotypes between healthy human individuals. The run depth of the assay was deep. Produced via immunoSEQ multiplex PCR; TCRdb's table is partial and in-frame only. The table records hundreds of thousands of clones, approximately 92% of them present only once. Study findings and constraints: Sampling used blood alone; tissue repertoires probably differ. All-four-donor shared clonotypes had higher generation probabilities than non-shared clonotypes did.

Naivety among CD8 cells was defined by CD45RO negativity and positive CCR7 selection, thereby excluding terminally differentiated effector memory CD45RA+ cells. The germline V gene encodes CDR1 SNHLY and CDR2 FYNNEI. This CDR3 region has 14 residues. Trimming took off 2 bases at V and 6 bases at J, with 13 bases between the two ends. This clone has just one count. Its matching antigen is unknown. This chain connects TRBV2 to TRBJ1-1; D uncertain. This receptor was identified in a man in his thirties or forties in good health. The sample consisted of naive CD8+ T cells sorted from blood. The CDR3 bases are TGTGCCAGCAGTGAAAACCCTGGAAGCCCTGAAGCTTTCTTT. This gives the protein CASSENPGSPEAFF.